Following are 18 T cell receptor beta chains from one sample sequenced in a study of patients and donors after allogeneic stem cell transplantation. Via MiXCR, TCRdb re-called the RT-PCR reads, giving one row per CDR3 protein. The sample records approximately 140,000 distinct CDR3 sequences, over 35% being singletons. The sample comprised blood, either unsorted or a sorted T cell fraction (not recorded which). Source of these receptors: a human donor who was either an allogeneic HSCT recipient or a stem cell or donor lymphocyte infusion donor (not recorded which). It is not recorded whose cells these are; they may come from a transplant donor.

The chain recombines TRBV9 with TRBJ1-3, with 8 bases aligning to TRBD1. The CDR3 has 15 residues. With V trimmed by 3 bases and J by 3 bases, 5 bases remained unmatched. Germline V lookup: CDR1 SGDLS, CDR2 YYNGEE. The CDR3 DNA sequence: TGTGCCAGCAGCGACGGGACAGGATATGGAAACACCATATATTTT. This codes for CASSDGTGYGNTIYF.

This chain connects TRBV4-3 to TRBJ2-3; tentative D call: TRBD1 (6 bases). CDR3 length: 18 amino acids. V was cut by 3 bases and J by 3 bases, with 22 bases left in between. Germline assignment: CDR1 LGHNA and CDR2 YSLEER. The CDR3 region has the DNA TGCGCCAGCAGCCAGATCTTCTACAGGGAGCGTCTGACAGATACGCAGTATTTT. Protein: CASSQIFYRERLTDTQYF.

This clonotype was detected ten times or more. The chain is built from TRBV12-3 or TRBV12-4 and TRBJ1-1; TRBD1 is a possible D gene (5 bases). Trimming shortened V by 6 bases and J by 5 bases, and 10 bases separated the two germline ends. The CDR3 has 12 amino acids. For the CDR3, the DNA is TGTGCCAGCAGAGTTGGGGGAACTGAAGCTTTCTTT. Translating it yields CASRVGGTEAFF.

The gene calls are TRBV27 and TRBJ1-1, with D unclear. V dropped 5 bases and J dropped 4 bases, with 8 bases sitting between them. The CDR3 runs to 12 residues. CDR1 and CDR2 (germline): MNHEY, SMNVEV (reference sequence). The CDR3 loop is CASSPLGTEAFF. Written as DNA, the CDR3 is TGTGCCAGCAGTCCTTTGGGCACTGAAGCTTTCTTT.

This chain links TRBV7-2 with TRBJ1-5, with D perhaps matching TRBD1 (5 bases). V was clipped by 5 bases and J by 8 bases, with 13 bases between them. CDR3 length equals 13 residues. The V gene's germline CDR1 is SGHTA and CDR2 FQGNSA. DNA of the CDR3: TGTGCCAGCAGCCGCGACAGCTCCGAGCCCCAGCATTTT. It specifies CASSRDSSEPQHF.

The rearrangement joins TRBV2 to TRBJ1-4; D not certain. The CDR3 is 15 residues long. Germline CDR1 is SNHLY and CDR2 is FYNNEI. Trimming took off 6 bases at V and 0 bases at J, with 11 bases between the two ends. The CDR3 reads CASRNRDATNEKLFF. The CDR3 bases are TGTGCCAGCAGAAACAGAGATGCAACTAATGAAAAACTGTTTTTT.

V gene TRBV6-2 or TRBV6-3 combines with J gene TRBJ2-2; D unresolved. The CDR3 totals 16 residues. Per germline, CDR1 MNHEY and CDR2 SVGEGT. V shed 6 bases and J shed 3 bases, with 17 bases lying between them. CDR3 in DNA: TGTGCCAGCAGCCTTCATCCGTGGCCCCACACCGGGGAGCTGTTTTTT. Amino acids: CASSLHPWPHTGELFF.

This clonotype was counted once. This chain uses TRBV6-2 or TRBV6-3 with TRBJ2-1; D is ambiguous. From germline, CDR1 is MNHEY and CDR2 SVGEGT. This CDR3 is 14 amino acids long. V was clipped by 0 bases and J by 6 bases, with 9 bases between them. The chain's CDR3 is CASSYSWTSNEQFF. Written as DNA, the CDR3 is TGTGCCAGCAGTTACTCGTGGACCAGCAATGAGCAGTTCTTC.

This clonotype occurred a few times. V and J are TRBV5-4 and TRBJ1-3; tentatively, D is TRBD1 (6 bases). Germline V gene data show CDR1 as SGHNT and CDR2 as YYREEE (reference sequence). The CDR3 sequence is 14 residues long. V was trimmed by 4 bases and J by 2 bases, leaving 10 bases between them. The CDR3 coding sequence is TGTGCCAGCAGCCGGACAGAACCTGGAAACACCATATATTTT. It codes for CASSRTEPGNTIYF.

This clonotype was observed a few times. The gene calls are TRBV20-1 and TRBJ2-3; 9 bases are shared with TRBD1. The trim removed 0 bases at V and 4 bases at J, leaving 2 bases unmatched. CDR3 length equals 14 residues. Germline V lookup: CDR1 DFQATT, CDR2 SNEGSKA (reference sequence). The DNA of the CDR3 is TGCAGTGCTAGAGATTGGACAGGGGCAGATACGCAGTATTTT. Its translation is CSARDWTGADTQYF.

This clonotype was seen a few times. The genes are TRBV27 and TRBJ1-2; 7 bases are a match to TRBD1. There are 14 residues in the CDR3. Germline trimming cut 8 bases from V and 4 bases from J; bases unmatched to any gene: 10. CDR1 is MNHEY and CDR2 is SMNVEV in the germline V gene (reference sequence). The CDR3 region is CASSLRGQLYGYTF. CDR3 DNA sequence: TGTGCCAGCTCCCTAAGGGGACAGCTCTATGGCTACACCTTC.

V is TRBV6-6 and J is TRBJ1-6; D not certain. Trimming shortened V by 0 bases and J by 6 bases, and 15 bases separated the two germline ends. The CDR3 contains 17 residues. Germline lookup yields CDR1 MNHNY and CDR2 SVGAGI (reference sequence). The CDR3, as DNA: TGTGCCAGCAGTTACTCGAATCCGACTCGGTCTAATTCACCCCTCCACTTT. Translating it yields CASSYSNPTRSNSPLHF.

In this sample, this clonotype turned up once. The CDR3 is CASSPSGEFSGNTIYF. CDR3 coding DNA: TGCGCCAGCAGCCCCAGCGGGGAGTTCTCTGGAAACACCATATATTTT. The chain links TRBV5-1 to TRBJ1-3; D is unresolved. The V and J ends lost 4 bases and 0 bases respectively, with 14 bases between them. CDR1 is SGHRS, CDR2 YFSETQ, per germline. The CDR3 contains 16 residues.

V usage is TRBV15 and J usage is TRBJ1-4, with 11 bases lining up with TRBD1. This CDR3 comprises 17 residues. Germline assignment: CDR1 LNHNV and CDR2 YYDKDF (reference sequence). Losses at the gene ends were 5 bases for V and 1 base for J; bases not matched to a gene: 6. In DNA, the CDR3 is TGTGCCACCAGCCTATGGACAGGGGGCATAACTAATGAAAAACTGTTTTTT. Translating it yields CATSLWTGGITNEKLFF.

This clonotype occurred a few times. The V and J genes are TRBV21-1 and TRBJ2-7; TRBD1, the D gene given by the table, was not confirmed from the DNA. TRBV21-1 is a pseudogene locus. This CDR3 has 14 amino acids. CDR3 bases: TGTGCCAGCAGCAAACTCGGCAGGGGAGTCGAGCAGTACGTC. Translating it yields CASSKLGRGVEQYV.

The chain joins TRBV7-2 to TRBJ1-5; D is unresolved. CDR3 length: 12 residues. V lost 2 bases and J 13 bases, leaving 12 bases between the germline ends. Germline V gene lookup returns CDR1 SGHTA and CDR2 FQGNSA. The CDR3 here is CASSLIGRDQHF. The CDR3 region has the DNA TGTGCCAGCAGCTTAATAGGGAGGGATCAGCATTTT. Looking up the rest from reference TRBV7-2 and TRBJ1-5 gives the full variable domain: GAGVSQSPSNKVTEKGKDVELRCDPISGHTALYWYRQSLGQGLEFLIYFQGNSAPDKSGLPSDRFSAERTGGSVSTLTIQRTQQEDSAVYLCASSLIGRDQHFGDGTRLSIL.

A single count supports this clonotype. This chain links TRBV7-9 with TRBJ2-2; D unclear. This CDR3 has 13 amino acids. Germline assignment: CDR1 SEHNR and CDR2 FQNEAQ (reference sequence). Trimming took 7 bases from V and 6 from J, leaving 12 bases between them. The CDR3 reads CASTEDRAGELFF. The CDR3 region has the DNA TGTGCCAGCACCGAAGATCGTGCCGGGGAGCTGTTTTTT.

The chain carries TRBV12-3 or TRBV12-4 and TRBJ2-3; D is ambiguous. The V end was cut by 6 bases, the J end by 1 base, with 17 bases between. The CDR3 loop spans 16 amino acids. The CDR3 region has the DNA TGTGCCAGCAGCCGACTCGACTCAATTGGCACAGATACGCAGTATTTT. This sequence encodes CASSRLDSIGTDTQYF.